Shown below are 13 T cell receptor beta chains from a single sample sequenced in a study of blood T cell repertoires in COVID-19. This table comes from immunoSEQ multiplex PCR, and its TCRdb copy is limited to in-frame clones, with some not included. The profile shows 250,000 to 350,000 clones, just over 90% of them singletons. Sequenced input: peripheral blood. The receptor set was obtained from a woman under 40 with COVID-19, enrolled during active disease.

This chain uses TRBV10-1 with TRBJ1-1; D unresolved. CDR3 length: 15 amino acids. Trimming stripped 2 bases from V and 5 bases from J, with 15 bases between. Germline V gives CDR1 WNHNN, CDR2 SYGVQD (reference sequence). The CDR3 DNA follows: TGCGCCAGCAGTGAGGAGACGTCGGGGAAGACTGAAGCTTTCTTT. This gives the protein CASSEETSGKTEAFF.

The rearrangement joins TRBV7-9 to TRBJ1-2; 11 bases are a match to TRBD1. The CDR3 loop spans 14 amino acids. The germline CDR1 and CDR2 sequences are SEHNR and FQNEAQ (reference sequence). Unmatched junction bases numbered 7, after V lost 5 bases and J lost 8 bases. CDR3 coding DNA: TGTGCCAGCAGCCGACAGGGACAGGGGGAAGGCTACACCTTC. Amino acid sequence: CASSRQGQGEGYTF.

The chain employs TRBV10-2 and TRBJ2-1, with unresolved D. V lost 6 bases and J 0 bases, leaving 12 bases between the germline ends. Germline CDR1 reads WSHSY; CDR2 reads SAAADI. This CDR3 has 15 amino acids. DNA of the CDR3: TGCGCCAGCAGGACGACTTCAAGCTCCTACAATGAGCAGTTCTTC. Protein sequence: CASRTTSSSYNEQFF.

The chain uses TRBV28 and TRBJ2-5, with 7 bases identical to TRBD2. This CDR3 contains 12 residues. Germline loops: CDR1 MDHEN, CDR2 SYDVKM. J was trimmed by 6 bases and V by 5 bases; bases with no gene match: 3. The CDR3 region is CASSGEGQTQYF. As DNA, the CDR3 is TGTGCCAGCAGTGGGGAGGGGCAGACCCAGTACTTC.

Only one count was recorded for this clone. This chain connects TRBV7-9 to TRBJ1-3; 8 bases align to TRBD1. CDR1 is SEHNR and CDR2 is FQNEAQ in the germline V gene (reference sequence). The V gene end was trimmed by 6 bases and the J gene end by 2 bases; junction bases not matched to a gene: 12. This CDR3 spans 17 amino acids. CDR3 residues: CASSYRTGNGAGNTIYF. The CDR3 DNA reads TGTGCCAGCAGTTATCGGACAGGGAATGGGGCTGGAAACACCATATATTTT. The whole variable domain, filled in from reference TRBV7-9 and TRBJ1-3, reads DTGVSQNPRHKITKRGQNVTFRCDPISEHNRLYWYRQTLGQGPEFLTYFQNEAQLEKSRLLSDRFSAERPKGSFSTLEIQRTEQGDSAMYLCASSYRTGNGAGNTIYFGEGSWLTVV.

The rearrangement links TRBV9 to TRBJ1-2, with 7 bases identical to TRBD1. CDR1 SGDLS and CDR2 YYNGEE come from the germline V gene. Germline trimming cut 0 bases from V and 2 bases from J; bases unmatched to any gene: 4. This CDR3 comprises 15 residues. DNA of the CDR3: TGTGCCAGCAGCGTAGGGTCGACAGGGAACTATGGCTACACCTTC. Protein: CASSVGSTGNYGYTF.

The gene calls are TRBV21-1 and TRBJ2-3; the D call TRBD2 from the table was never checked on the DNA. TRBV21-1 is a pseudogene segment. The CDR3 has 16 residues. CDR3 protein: CASARLAGYTTDTQYF. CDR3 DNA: TGTGCCAGCGCCCGACTAGCGGGATATACCACAGATACGCAGTATTTT.

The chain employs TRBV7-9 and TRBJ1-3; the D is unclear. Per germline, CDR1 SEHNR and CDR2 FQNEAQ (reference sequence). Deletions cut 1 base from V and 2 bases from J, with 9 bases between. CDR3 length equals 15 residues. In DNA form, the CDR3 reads TGTGCCAGCAGCTTAGGAACAGACCCTGGAAACACCATATATTTT. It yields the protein CASSLGTDPGNTIYF.

CDR3 nucleotides: TGTGCCAGCAGCATATACAGAGAAGTAGCCAAAAACATTCAGTACTTC. It specifies CASSIYREVAKNIQYF. The J gene is TRBJ2-4, the V gene TRBV5-4; D is ambiguous. V was shortened by 4 bases and J by 0 bases, with 14 bases between the two germline ends. The germline CDR1 and CDR2 sequences are SGHNT and YYREEE (reference sequence). The CDR3 contains 16 residues.

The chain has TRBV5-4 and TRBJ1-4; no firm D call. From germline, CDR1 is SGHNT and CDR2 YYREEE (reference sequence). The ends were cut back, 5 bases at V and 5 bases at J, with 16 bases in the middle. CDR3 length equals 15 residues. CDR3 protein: CASSLGGGGNEKLFF. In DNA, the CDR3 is TGTGCCAGCAGTTTAGGTGGTGGCGGGAATGAAAAACTGTTTTTT.

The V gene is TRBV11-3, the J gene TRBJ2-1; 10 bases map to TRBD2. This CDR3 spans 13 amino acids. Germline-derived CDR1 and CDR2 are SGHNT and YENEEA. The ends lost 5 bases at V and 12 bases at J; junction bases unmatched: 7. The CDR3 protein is CASSPKREGGQFF. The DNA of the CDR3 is TGTGCCAGCAGCCCCAAGCGGGAGGGAGGGCAGTTCTTC.

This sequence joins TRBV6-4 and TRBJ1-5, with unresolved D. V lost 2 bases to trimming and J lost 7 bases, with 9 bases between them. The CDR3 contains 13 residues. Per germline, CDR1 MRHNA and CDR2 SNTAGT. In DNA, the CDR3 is TGTGCCAGCAGTGACACCCCGGGGCAGCCCCAGCATTTT. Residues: CASSDTPGQPQHF.

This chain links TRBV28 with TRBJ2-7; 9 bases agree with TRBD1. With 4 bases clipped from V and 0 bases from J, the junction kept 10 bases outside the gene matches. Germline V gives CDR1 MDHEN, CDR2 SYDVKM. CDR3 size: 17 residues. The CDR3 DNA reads TGTGCCAGCAGTTCAAAATACAGGGGGCAATCCTCCTACGAGCAGTACTTC. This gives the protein CASSSKYRGQSSYEQYF.